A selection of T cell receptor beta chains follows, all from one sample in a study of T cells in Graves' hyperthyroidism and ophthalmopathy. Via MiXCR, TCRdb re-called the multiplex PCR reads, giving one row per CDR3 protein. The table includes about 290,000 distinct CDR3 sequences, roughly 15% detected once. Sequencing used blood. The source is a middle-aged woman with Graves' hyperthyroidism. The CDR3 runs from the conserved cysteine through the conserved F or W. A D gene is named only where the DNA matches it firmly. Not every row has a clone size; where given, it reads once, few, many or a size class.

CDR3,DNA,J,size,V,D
CSAMQSYYNEQFF,TGCAGTGCTATGCAGTCCTATTACAATGAGCAGTTCTTC,TRBJ2-1,NA,TRBV20-1,NA
CASSPLPTGITDTQYF,TGTGCCAGCAGCCCCCTACCGACAGGGATCACAGATACGCAGTATTTT,TRBJ2-3,NA,TRBV9,TRBD1
CASSPSKRVRYGYTF,TGTGCCAGCAGTCCGTCGAAAAGGGTTCGCTATGGCTACACCTTC,TRBJ1-2,NA,TRBV27,NA
CASSKDRITAEAFF,TGTGCCAGCAGCAAGGACAGAATTACGGCTGAAGCTTTCTTT,TRBJ1-1,many,TRBV3-1,NA
CASSLGGNGNTIYF,TGTGCCAGCAGTTTAGGGGGCAACGGAAACACCATATATTTT,TRBJ1-3,many,TRBV12-3/TRBV12-4,NA
CSVNIPGTSGNTIYF,TGCAGCGTAAATATCCCAGGTACCTCTGGAAACACCATATATTTT,TRBJ1-3,few,TRBV29-1,NA
CASSLPANTQYF,TGTGCCAGCAGTCTCCCCGCGAATACGCAGTATTTT,TRBJ2-3,few,TRBV27,NA
CASKRDFQETQYF,TGTGCCAGCAAACGGGACTTCCAAGAGACCCAGTACTTC,TRBJ2-5,few,TRBV12-3/TRBV12-4,NA
CASSEYSWTVEKLFF,TGTGCCAGCAGTGAATATTCTTGGACAGTCGAAAAACTGTTTTTT,TRBJ1-4,NA,TRBV25-1,NA
CASNQVLAGEETQYF,TGTGCCAGCAATCAGGTCCTAGCGGGAGAAGAGACCCAGTACTTC,TRBJ2-5,many,TRBV2,TRBD2
CSASPTDTQYF,TGCAGTGCTAGCCCTACGGATACGCAGTATTTT,TRBJ2-3,many,TRBV20-1,NA
CASSGLSSYNEQFF,TGTGCCAGCTCAGGACTGAGCTCCTACAATGAGCAGTTCTTC,TRBJ2-1,NA,TRBV7-2,NA
CASSSGDRGYPQHF,TGTGCCAGCAGTTCTGGGGACAGGGGGTATCCCCAGCATTTT,TRBJ1-5,NA,TRBV28,TRBD1
CASSVTGGNQPQHF,TGTGCCAGTAGTGTTACGGGAGGGAATCAGCCCCAGCATTTT,TRBJ1-5,many,TRBV19,NA
CASSLVGGLTSGANVLIF,TGTGCCAGCAGCTTAGTCGGGGGGCTGACCTCTGGGGCCAACGTCCTGATTTTC,TRBJ2-6,NA,TRBV7-2,NA
CASSLQGQGYSPLHF,TGTGCCAGCAGCTTACAGGGGCAAGGATACTCACCCCTCCACTTT,TRBJ1-6,NA,TRBV5-4,TRBD1
CASSTGHPSNQPQHF,TGTGCCAGCAGCACGGGACACCCTAGCAATCAGCCCCAGCATTTT,TRBJ1-5,many,TRBV2,NA
CSALTSGSYNEQFF,TGCAGTGCCCTGACTAGCGGCTCCTACAATGAGCAGTTCTTC,TRBJ2-1,many,TRBV20-1,TRBD2
CASAGTSARRNEQFF,TGTGCCAGCGCCGGGACTAGCGCGAGGAGGAATGAGCAGTTCTTC,TRBJ2-1,NA,TRBV18,TRBD2
CASSFLGGTGELFF,TGTGCCAGCAGTTTCCTAGGAGGGACCGGGGAGCTGTTTTTT,TRBJ2-2,many,TRBV28,NA
CASSEGPSTDTQYF,TGTGCCAGCAGTGAAGGACCTAGCACAGATACGCAGTATTTT,TRBJ2-3,many,TRBV2,NA
CASGPDRTDNEQFF,TGTGCCAGCGGCCCGGACAGAACGGACAATGAGCAGTTCTTC,TRBJ2-1,NA,TRBV12-3/TRBV12-4,NA